This T cell receptor (beta chain) was documented in a study of control samples from healthy donors and cancer patients. The germline V gene encodes CDR1 MNHEY and CDR2 SVGAGI. The CDR3 contains 14 residues. V lost 6 bases, J lost 3 bases, and 14 bases lay in between. Only in-frame clones appear in the TCRdb table, and some are missing; sequencing was by immunoSEQ multiplex PCR. The sample includes about 410,000 clones, about 93% of them seen just once. Sequencing was done on a sample of PBMCs. This TCR was recovered from a man aged 40-49 years with head and neck cancer. This rearrangement joins TRBV6-5 to TRBJ2-5; D may be TRBD2 (5 bases). CDR3 sequence: CASRVTKREETQYF. CDR3 nucleotide sequence: TGTGCCAGCAGGGTCACCAAGAGGGAAGAGACCCAGTACTTC.